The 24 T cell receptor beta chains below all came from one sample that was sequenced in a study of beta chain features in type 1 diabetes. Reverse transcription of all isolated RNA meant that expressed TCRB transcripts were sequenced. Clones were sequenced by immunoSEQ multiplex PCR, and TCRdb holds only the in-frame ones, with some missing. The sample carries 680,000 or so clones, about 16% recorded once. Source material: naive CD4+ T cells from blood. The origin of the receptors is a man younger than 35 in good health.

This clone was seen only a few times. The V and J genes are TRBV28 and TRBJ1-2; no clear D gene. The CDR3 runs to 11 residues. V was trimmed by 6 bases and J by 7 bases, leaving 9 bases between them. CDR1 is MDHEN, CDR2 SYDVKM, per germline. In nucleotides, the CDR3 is TGTGCCAGCAGCCGCCCCCTTGGCTACACCTTC. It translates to CASSRPLGYTF.

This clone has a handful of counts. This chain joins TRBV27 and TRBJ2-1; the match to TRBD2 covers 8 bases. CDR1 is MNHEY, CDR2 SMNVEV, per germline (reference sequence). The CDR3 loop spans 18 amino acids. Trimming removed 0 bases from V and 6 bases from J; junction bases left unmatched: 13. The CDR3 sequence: CASSLSRPGLAGSNEQFF. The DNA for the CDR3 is TGTGCCAGCAGTTTATCGCGTCCCGGACTAGCAGGTAGCAATGAGCAGTTCTTC.

The CDR3 protein is CASGEGLRKNTEAFF. As DNA, the CDR3 is TGTGCTAGTGGGGAGGGCCTTCGAAAGAACACTGAAGCTTTCTTT. The chain uses TRBV12-5 and TRBJ1-1; D is ambiguous. CDR1 is LGHNT, CDR2 FRNRAP, per germline. Trimming removed 6 bases from V and 1 base from J, with 15 bases in between. This CDR3 is built from 15 residues.

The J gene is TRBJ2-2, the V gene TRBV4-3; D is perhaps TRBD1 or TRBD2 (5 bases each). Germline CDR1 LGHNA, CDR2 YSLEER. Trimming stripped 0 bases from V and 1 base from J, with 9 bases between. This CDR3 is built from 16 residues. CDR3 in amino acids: CASSQDRGRNTGELFF. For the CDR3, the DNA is TGCGCCAGCAGCCAAGATCGGGGCAGGAACACCGGGGAGCTGTTTTTT.

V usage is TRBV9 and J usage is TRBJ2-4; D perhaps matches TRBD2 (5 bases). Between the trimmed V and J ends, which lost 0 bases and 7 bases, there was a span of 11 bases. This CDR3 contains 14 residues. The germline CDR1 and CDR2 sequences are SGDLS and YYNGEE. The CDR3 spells CASSVDGSGNIQYF. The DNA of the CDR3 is TGTGCCAGCAGCGTAGATGGGAGCGGCAACATTCAGTACTTC.

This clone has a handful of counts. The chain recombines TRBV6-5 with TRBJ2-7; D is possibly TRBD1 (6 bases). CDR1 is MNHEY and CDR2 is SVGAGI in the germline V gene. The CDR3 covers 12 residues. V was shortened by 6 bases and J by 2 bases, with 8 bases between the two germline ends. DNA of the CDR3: TGTGCCAGCAGGGGACAAGCCTACGAGCAGTACTTC. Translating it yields CASRGQAYEQYF.

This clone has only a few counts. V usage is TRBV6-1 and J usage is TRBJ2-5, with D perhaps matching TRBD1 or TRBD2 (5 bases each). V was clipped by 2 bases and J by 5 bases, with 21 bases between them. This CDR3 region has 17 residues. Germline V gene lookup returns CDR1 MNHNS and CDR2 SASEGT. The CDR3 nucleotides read TGTGCCAGCAGTGAACAAACGGCATGGGACCGCTTGGAGACCCAGTACTTC. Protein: CASSEQTAWDRLETQYF.

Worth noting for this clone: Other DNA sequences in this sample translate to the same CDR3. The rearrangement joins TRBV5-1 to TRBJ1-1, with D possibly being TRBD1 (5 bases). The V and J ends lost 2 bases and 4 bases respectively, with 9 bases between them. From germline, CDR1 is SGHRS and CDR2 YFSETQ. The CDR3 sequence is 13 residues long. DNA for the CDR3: TGCGCCAGCAGCTTCGGTGGGGGCACTGAAGCTTTCTTT. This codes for CASSFGGGTEAFF. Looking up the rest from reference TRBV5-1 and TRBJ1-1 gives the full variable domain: KAGVTQTPRYLIKTRGQQVTLSCSPISGHRSVSWYQQTPGQGLQFLFEYFSETQRNKGNFPGRFSGRQFSNSRSEMNVSTLELGDSALYLCASSFGGGTEAFFGQGTRLTVV.

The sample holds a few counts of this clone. CDR3 loop: CASSQFQFLLAGEGDTQYF. DNA of the CDR3: TGCGCCAGCAGCCAATTCCAATTCCTTCTAGCGGGAGAAGGAGATACGCAGTATTTT. The V gene is TRBV4-1, the J gene TRBJ2-3, with 10 bases that match TRBD2. CDR3 length: 19 amino acids. V lost 2 bases and J lost 5; bases outside the gene matches: 16. Germline CDR1 reads MGHRA; CDR2 reads YSYEKL.

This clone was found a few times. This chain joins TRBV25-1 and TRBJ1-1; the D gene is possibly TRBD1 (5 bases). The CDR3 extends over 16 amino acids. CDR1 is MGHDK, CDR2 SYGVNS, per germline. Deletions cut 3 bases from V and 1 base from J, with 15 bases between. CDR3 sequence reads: CASSEPLQGSNTEAFF. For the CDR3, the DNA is TGTGCCAGCAGTGAGCCCCTGCAGGGCTCGAACACTGAAGCTTTCTTT.

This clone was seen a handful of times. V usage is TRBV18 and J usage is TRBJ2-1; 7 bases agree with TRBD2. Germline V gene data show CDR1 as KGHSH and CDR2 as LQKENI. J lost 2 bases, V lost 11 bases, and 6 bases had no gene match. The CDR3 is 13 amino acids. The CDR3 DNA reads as TGTGCCGGGACGGCGGGGGCCTACAATGAGCAGTTCTTC. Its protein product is CAGTAGAYNEQFF.

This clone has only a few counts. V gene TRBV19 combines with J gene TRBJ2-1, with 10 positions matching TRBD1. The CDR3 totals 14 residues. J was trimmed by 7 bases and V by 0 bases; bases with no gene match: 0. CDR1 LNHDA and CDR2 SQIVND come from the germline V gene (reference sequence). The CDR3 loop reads CASSIEGQGNEQFF. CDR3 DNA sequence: TGTGCCAGTAGTATAGAGGGACAGGGGAATGAGCAGTTCTTC.

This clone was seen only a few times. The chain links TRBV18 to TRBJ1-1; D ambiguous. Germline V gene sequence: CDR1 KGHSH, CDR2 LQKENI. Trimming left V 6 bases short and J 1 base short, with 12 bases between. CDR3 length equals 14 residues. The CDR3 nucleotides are TGTGCCAGCTCTCCCCCCGCCCCGAACACTGAAGCTTTCTTT. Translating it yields CASSPPAPNTEAFF.

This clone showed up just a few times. The CDR3 region is CASSPTGVKSYEQYF. The CDR3 bases are TGTGCCAGCAGCCCGACAGGGGTGAAGTCCTACGAGCAGTACTTC. The chain couples TRBV28 to TRBJ2-7; 8 bases align to TRBD1. CDR3 length equals 15 residues. The germline V gene has CDR1 MDHEN and CDR2 SYDVKM. After removal of 6 bases from V and 1 base from J, the junction contained 8 bases not matched to a gene.

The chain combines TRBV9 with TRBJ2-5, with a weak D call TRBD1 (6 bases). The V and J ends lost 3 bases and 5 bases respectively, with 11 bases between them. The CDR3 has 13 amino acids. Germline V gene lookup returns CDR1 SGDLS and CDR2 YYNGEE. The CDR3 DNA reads TGTGCCAGCAGCGACAGGGTGGAGGAGACCCAGTACTTC. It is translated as CASSDRVEETQYF.

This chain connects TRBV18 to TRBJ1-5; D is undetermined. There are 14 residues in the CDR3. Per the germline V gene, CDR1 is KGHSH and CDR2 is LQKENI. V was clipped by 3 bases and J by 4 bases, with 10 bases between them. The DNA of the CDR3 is TGTGCCAGCTCACCGCAACACTCTAATCAGCCCCAGCATTTT. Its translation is CASSPQHSNQPQHF.

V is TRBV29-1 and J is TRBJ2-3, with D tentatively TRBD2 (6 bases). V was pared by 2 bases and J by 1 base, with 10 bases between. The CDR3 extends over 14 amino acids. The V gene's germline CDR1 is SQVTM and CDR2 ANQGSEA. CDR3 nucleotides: TGCAGCGTTGAACCGGCTAGCGGCACAGATACGCAGTATTTT. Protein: CSVEPASGTDTQYF.

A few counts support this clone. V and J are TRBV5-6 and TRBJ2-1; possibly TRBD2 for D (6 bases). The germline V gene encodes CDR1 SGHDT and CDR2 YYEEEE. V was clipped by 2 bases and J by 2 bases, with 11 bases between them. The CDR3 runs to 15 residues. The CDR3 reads CASSFKGRPYNEQFF. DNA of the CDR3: TGTGCCAGCAGCTTTAAAGGGAGGCCCTACAATGAGCAGTTCTTC.

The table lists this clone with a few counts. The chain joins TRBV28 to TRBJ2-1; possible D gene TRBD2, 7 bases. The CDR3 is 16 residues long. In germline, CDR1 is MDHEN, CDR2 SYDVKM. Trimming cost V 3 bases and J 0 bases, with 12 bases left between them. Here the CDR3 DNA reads TGTGCCAGCAGTTTTCGCGGGGGCTTCTCCTACAATGAGCAGTTCTTC. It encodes CASSFRGGFSYNEQFF.

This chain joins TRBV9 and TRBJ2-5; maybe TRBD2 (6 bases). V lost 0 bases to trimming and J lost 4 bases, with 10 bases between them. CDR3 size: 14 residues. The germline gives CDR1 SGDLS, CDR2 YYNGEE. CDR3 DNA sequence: TGTGCCAGCAGCGTAGAAGGAGGGAGAGAGACCCAGTACTTC. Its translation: CASSVEGGRETQYF.

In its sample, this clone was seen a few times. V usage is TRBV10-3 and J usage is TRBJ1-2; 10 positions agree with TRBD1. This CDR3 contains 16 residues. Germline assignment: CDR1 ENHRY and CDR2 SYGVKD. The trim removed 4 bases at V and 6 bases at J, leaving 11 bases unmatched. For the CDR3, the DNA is TGTGCCATCAGTGGAGGAATGGGGACAGGGGATAATGGCTACACCTTC. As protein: CAISGGMGTGDNGYTF.

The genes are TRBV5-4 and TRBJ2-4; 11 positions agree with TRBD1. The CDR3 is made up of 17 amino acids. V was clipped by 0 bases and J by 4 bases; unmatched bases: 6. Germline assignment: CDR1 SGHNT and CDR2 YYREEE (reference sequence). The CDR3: CASSLAGQGAFKNIQYF. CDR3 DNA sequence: TGTGCCAGCAGCTTGGCCGGACAGGGGGCGTTTAAAAACATTCAGTACTTC.

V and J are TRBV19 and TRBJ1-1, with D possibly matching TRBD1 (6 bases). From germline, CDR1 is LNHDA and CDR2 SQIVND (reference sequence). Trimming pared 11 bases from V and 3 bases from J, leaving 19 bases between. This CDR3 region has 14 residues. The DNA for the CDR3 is TGTGCCGGGGGACACCCGCAGAGGGACACTGAAGCTTTCTTT. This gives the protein CAGGHPQRDTEAFF.

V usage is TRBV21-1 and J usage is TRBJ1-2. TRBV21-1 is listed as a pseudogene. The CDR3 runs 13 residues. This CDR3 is CASSKGPRVRYTF. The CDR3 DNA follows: TGTGCCAGCAGCAAAGGCCCCCGGGTCCGCTACACCTTC.